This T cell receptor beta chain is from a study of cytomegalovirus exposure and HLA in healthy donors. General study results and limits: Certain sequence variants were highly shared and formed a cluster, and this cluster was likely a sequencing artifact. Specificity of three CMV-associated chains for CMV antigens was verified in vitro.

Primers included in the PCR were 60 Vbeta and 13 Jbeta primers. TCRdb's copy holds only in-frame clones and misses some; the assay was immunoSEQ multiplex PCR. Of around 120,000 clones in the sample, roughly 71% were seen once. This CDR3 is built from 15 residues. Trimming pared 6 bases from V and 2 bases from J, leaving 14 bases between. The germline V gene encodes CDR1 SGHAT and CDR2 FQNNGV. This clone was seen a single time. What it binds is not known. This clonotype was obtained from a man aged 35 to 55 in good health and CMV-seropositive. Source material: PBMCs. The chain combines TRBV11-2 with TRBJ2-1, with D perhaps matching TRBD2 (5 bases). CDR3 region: CASSFFGEPYNEQFF. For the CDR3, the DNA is TGTGCCAGCAGTTTCTTTGGGGAGCCCTACAATGAGCAGTTCTTC.